A single sample is the source of the 9 T cell receptor beta chains below, sequenced in a study of T-cell memory formation after mild COVID-19 listed by TCRdb under 2021. The protocol used for the library was 5' RACE. TCRdb shows the sequencer as Illumina NovaSeq 6000. The public reads were reanalyzed by TCRdb: fastp trimming at Q25, MiXCR alignment, in-frame beta chains only. Rows merge per CDR3 protein into single entries with the most common DNA and genes. The sample table records 580,000 or so distinct CDR3 sequences; roughly a sixth of these occur just once. The leading ten clones occupy around 7.8% of the sample. What was sequenced was PBMCs or a T cell subset sorted from them (not recorded which). The origin of the receptors is an adult woman who had mild COVID-19 (a few samples of this study predate the infection). The sample titles of this study are shuffled in the database, so cell type and time point are left out; the donor was told from shared clones.

V gene TRBV20-1 combines with J gene TRBJ2-7, with a tentative D call TRBD1 (5 bases). The CDR3 sequence is 13 residues long. The germline V gene has CDR1 DFQATT and CDR2 SNEGSKA (reference sequence). V gave up 5 bases and J gave up 3 bases, with 14 bases separating them. The CDR3 here is CSASGAYDYEQYF. In DNA, the CDR3 is TGCAGTGCTTCTGGGGCGTATGACTACGAGCAGTACTTC.

The CDR3 DNA sequence: TGCAGTGCCTGGGGCCAAGCGGGAGAAAGCAACGAGCAGTACTTC. It specifies CSAWGQAGESNEQYF. This chain joins TRBV20-1 and TRBJ2-7; TRBD2 matches 8 bases. J gave up 5 bases and V 6 bases, and 15 bases lay outside the gene matches. CDR1 is DFQATT and CDR2 is SNEGSKA in the germline V gene (reference sequence). The CDR3 covers 15 residues.

The gene calls are TRBV2 and TRBJ1-2; D ambiguous. CDR1 and CDR2 (germline): SNHLY, FYNNEI. The CDR3 has 13 residues. Trimming removed 7 bases at V and 0 bases at J, with 9 bases between. CDR3 amino acids: CASIWTPNYGYTF. In nucleotides, the CDR3 is TGTGCCAGCATCTGGACCCCTAACTATGGCTACACCTTC.

The rearrangement joins TRBV5-1 to TRBJ1-5; a weak D match, TRBD1 (5 bases). The CDR3 spans 14 residues. CDR1 and CDR2 (germline): SGHRS, YFSETQ. V was shortened by 3 bases and J by 6 bases, with 13 bases between the two germline ends. This chain's CDR3 is CASSWDGPGQPQHF. The CDR3 DNA reads TGCGCCAGCAGCTGGGACGGGCCCGGTCAGCCCCAGCATTTT.

This clonotype was counted only a few times. The chain joins TRBV5-1 to TRBJ2-3; no firm D call. Per the germline V gene, CDR1 is SGHRS and CDR2 is YFSETQ. This CDR3 spans 15 amino acids. Trimming removed 0 bases from V and 0 bases from J, with 8 bases in between. CDR3: CASSLAVKSTDTQYF. In DNA form, the CDR3 reads TGCGCCAGCAGCTTGGCAGTCAAGAGCACAGATACGCAGTATTTT.

In its sample, this clonotype was seen many times. The chain employs TRBV5-1 and TRBJ2-3; D perhaps matches TRBD2 (5 bases). The length of the CDR3 is 14 residues. The V end lost 4 bases, the J end lost 4 bases, and 13 bases lay between the germline ends. Per germline, CDR1 SGHRS and CDR2 YFSETQ. The CDR3 DNA follows: TGCGCCAGCAGCCGGACTGGAGGTCCAGATACGCAGTATTTT. It translates to CASSRTGGPDTQYF. The whole variable domain, remainder taken from reference TRBV5-1 and TRBJ2-3, is KAGVTQTPRYLIKTRGQQVTLSCSPISGHRSVSWYQQTPGQGLQFLFEYFSETQRNKGNFPGRFSGRQFSNSRSEMNVSTLELGDSALYLCASSRTGGPDTQYFGPGTRLTVL.

CDR3 region: CASSQDQVLGAPGNEQFF. CDR3 DNA sequence: TGTGCCAGCAGCCAAGATCAGGTGCTGGGGGCCCCGGGTAATGAGCAGTTCTTC. This chain joins TRBV3-1 and TRBJ2-1, with D possibly matching TRBD1 (6 bases). CDR3 length equals 18 residues. Germline CDR1 is LGHDT and CDR2 is YNNKEL (reference sequence). Between the trimmed V and J ends, which lost 0 bases and 7 bases, there was a span of 22 bases.

This clonotype appeared a single time. The chain carries TRBV6-6 and TRBJ2-1; no clear D. Germline assignment: CDR1 MNHNY and CDR2 SVGAGI (reference sequence). V lost 7 bases and J 0 bases, leaving 10 bases between the germline ends. CDR3 length equals 14 residues. CDR3 loop: CASIAEPSYNEQFF. DNA for the CDR3: TGTGCCAGCATTGCCGAACCCTCCTACAATGAGCAGTTCTTC.

The chain joins TRBV29-1 to TRBJ2-5, with 9 bases fitting TRBD2. The CDR3 consists of 15 residues. CDR1 is SQVTM and CDR2 is ANQGSEA in the germline V gene. Germline trimming cut 0 bases from V and 5 bases from J; bases unmatched to any gene: 7. The CDR3 here is CSVEDQGTSWETQYF. Written as DNA, the CDR3 is TGCAGCGTTGAAGATCAGGGGACTAGCTGGGAGACCCAGTACTTC.